This T cell receptor (beta chain) was obtained from a study of T cell responses to AZD1222 COVID-19 vaccine. Note on this clone: Its antigen is as yet unknown.

Study results and limitations: The peak T cell response came first, and repertoires were sampled only after it.

Repertoires were generated with immunoSEQ multiplex PCR, while TCRdb's copy carries only in-frame clones and drops some. This table has 150,000 to 200,000 clones, around 90% appearing once. The input for sequencing was peripheral blood, taken 28 days after the second AZD1222 dose. The TCR sequence derives from an adult who received the AZD1222 COVID-19 vaccine.

Here the CDR3 reads CASSSGGSETQYF. CDR3 sequence (DNA): TGTGCCAGCAGTTCGGGGGGCTCGGAGACCCAGTACTTC. The chain carries TRBV28 and TRBJ2-5, with D possibly being TRBD2 (7 bases). Trimming took off 4 bases at V and 5 bases at J, with 11 bases between the two ends. This CDR3 has 13 amino acids. Germline V CDR1 and CDR2: MDHEN, SYDVKM.